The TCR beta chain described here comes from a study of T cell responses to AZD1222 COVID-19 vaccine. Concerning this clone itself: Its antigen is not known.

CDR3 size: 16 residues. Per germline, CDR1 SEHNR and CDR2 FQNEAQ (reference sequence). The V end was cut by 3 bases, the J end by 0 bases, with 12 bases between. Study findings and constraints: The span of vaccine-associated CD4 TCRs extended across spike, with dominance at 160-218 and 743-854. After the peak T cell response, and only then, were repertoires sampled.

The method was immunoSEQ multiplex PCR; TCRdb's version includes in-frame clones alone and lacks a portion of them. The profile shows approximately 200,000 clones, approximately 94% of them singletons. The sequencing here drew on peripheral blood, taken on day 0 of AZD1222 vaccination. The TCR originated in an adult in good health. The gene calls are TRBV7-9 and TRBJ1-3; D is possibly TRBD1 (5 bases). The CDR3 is CASSFSGGGSGNTIYF. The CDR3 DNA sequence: TGTGCCAGCAGCTTCTCGGGCGGGGGCTCTGGAAACACCATATATTTT. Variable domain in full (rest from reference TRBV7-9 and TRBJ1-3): DTGVSQNPRHKITKRGQNVTFRCDPISEHNRLYWYRQTLGQGPEFLTYFQNEAQLEKSRLLSDRFSAERPKGSFSTLEIQRTEQGDSAMYLCASSFSGGGSGNTIYFGEGSWLTVV.